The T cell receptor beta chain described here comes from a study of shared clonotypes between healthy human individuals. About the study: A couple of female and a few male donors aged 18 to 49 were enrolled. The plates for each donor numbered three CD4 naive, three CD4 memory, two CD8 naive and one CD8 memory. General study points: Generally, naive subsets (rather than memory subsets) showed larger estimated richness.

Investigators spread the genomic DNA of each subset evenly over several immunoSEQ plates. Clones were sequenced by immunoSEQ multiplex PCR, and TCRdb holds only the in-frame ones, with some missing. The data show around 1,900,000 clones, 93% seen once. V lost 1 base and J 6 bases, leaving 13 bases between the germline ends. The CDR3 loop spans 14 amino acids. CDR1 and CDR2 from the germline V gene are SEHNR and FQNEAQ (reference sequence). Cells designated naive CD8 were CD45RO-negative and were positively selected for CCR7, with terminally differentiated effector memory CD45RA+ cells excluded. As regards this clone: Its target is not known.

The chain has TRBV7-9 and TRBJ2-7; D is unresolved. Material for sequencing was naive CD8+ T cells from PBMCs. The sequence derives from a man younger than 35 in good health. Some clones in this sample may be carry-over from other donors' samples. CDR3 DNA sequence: TGTGCCAGCAGCTTAGGCCTCTCTATGGGCGAGCAGTACTTC. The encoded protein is CASSLGLSMGEQYF.